This TCR beta chain was retrieved from a study of blood T cell repertoires in COVID-19. The CDR3 is 15 amino acids. Germline assignment: CDR1 KGHSH and CDR2 LQKENI. V was cut by 2 bases and J by 2 bases, with 12 bases left in between. Libraries were prepared by immunoSEQ multiplex PCR; TCRdb keeps only in-frame clonotypes and omits some of them. The sample yields around 77,000 clones, approximately 85% seen once. The chain couples TRBV18 to TRBJ2-5; D unresolved. Material for sequencing was peripheral blood. The source of this sequence is an elderly man with acute or convalescent COVID-19. In DNA, the CDR3 is TGTGCCAGCTCACCATTCGGCGCGGCACAAGAGACCCAGTACTTC. As protein: CASSPFGAAQETQYF.